The clone carrying this T cell receptor (beta chain) has a handful of counts. Its antigen is not identified. Aged 18 to 65, the patients had hyperthyroidism that was newly diagnosed and had lasted under 2 months. RNA transcripts were the template for amplifying TCR beta CDR3 regions. TCR CDR3 underwent first-round RT-PCR with the HTBI primer set. TCRdb processed the multiplex PCR reads anew with MiXCR; each CDR3 protein has one entry. The data contain 600,000 to 850,000 distinct CDR3 sequences, around 19% of them singletons. The data were taken from a study of T cells in Graves' hyperthyroidism and ophthalmopathy. Study outcomes and limitations: Most clonotypes expanded in thyroid above 0.001 were likewise present in blood. Ophthalmopathy and stable hyperthyroidism were separated by a 13 V-J model.

J gave up 4 bases and V 2 bases, and 4 bases lay outside the gene matches. Looked up from germline, CDR1 is SGHAT and CDR2 is FQNNGV. This CDR3 has 15 residues. The sample was blood. The sequence was collected from a woman in her forties or fifties with Graves' hyperthyroidism that later progressed to Graves' ophthalmopathy. V is TRBV11-2 and J is TRBJ2-7, with 11 nucleotides matching TRBD1. The CDR3 loop reads CASSLRTGGIYEQYF. CDR3 coding DNA: TGTGCCAGCAGCTTAAGGACAGGGGGCATTTACGAGCAGTACTTC.